The 22 T cell receptor beta chains in this list originate from one sample, sequenced in a study of immune evolution from preneoplasia to lung adenocarcinoma. Here immunoSEQ multiplex PCR was the method, and the copy in TCRdb shows in-frame clones only, minus some. The table lists fewer than 12,000 clones, roughly four fifths of them singletons. The sample was FFPE minimally invasive lung adenocarcinoma tissue. All receptors derive from a person aged 70 to 85 with lung adenocarcinoma.

This clone was picked up a small number of times. The rearrangement links TRBV5-6 to TRBJ2-7, with a weak D call TRBD2 (5 bases). Germline CDR1 and CDR2: SGHDT and YYEEEE. V was cut by 4 bases and J by 2 bases, with 19 bases left in between. This CDR3 has 16 residues. CDR3 protein: CASSVTPGFPTYEQYF. In DNA form, the CDR3 reads TGTGCCAGCAGCGTAACACCGGGATTTCCCACCTACGAGCAGTACTTC.

Worth noting for this clone: The same CDR3 is also encoded by other DNA sequences in this sample. The chain is built from TRBV9 and TRBJ1-2; no definite D call. The length of the CDR3 is 12 residues. Germline values: CDR1 SGDLS, CDR2 YYNGEE. V was pared by 2 bases and J by 1 base, with 3 bases between. As DNA, the CDR3 is TGTGCCAGCAGCGTGGATAACTATGGCTACACCTTC. Its protein is CASSVDNYGYTF.

V usage is TRBV11-1 and J usage is TRBJ1-3; TRBD1 matches at 7 bases. CDR3 length equals 17 residues. Germline V gene sequence: CDR1 SGHAT, CDR2 FQDESV (reference sequence). Unmatched junction bases numbered 6, after V lost 1 base and J lost 0 bases. CDR3 sequence: CASSLVPGQSSGNTIYF. The CDR3 nucleotides are TGTGCCAGCAGCTTAGTCCCGGGACAGTCCTCTGGAAACACCATATATTTT.

This rearrangement joins TRBV7-8 to TRBJ1-5; D perhaps matches TRBD1 (5 bases). The V end lost 2 bases, the J end lost 4 bases, and 9 bases lay between the germline ends. Germline lookup yields CDR1 SGHVS and CDR2 FQNEAQ. This CDR3 is built from 14 residues. The CDR3 bases are TGTGCCAGCAGCTTAAGGGACTGGAATCAGCCCCAGCATTTT. Protein sequence: CASSLRDWNQPQHF.

The J gene is TRBJ1-5, the V gene TRBV28, with a possible D match to TRBD1 (6 bases). The CDR3 has 15 amino acids. Germline values: CDR1 MDHEN, CDR2 SYDVKM. Deletions cut 1 base from V and 0 bases from J, with 7 bases between. The DNA of the CDR3 is TGTGCCAGCAGTTTATCAGGGGCTAGCAATCAGCCCCAGCATTTT. Translated, it gives CASSLSGASNQPQHF.

The chain combines TRBV28 with TRBJ2-7; D is ambiguous. The length of the CDR3 is 11 residues. V shed 8 bases and J shed 6 bases, with 11 bases lying between them. Germline V gives CDR1 MDHEN, CDR2 SYDVKM. The CDR3 DNA follows: TGTGCCAGCCGCCGATCGAGCGAGCAGTACTTC. This translates into CASRRSSEQYF.

This clone was observed a handful of times. CDR3 residues: CASSPPRLGSNEQFF. The CDR3 region has the DNA TGTGCCAGCAGTCCCCCGAGACTAGGATCCAATGAGCAGTTCTTC. The chain employs TRBV28 and TRBJ2-1, with D maybe TRBD2 (6 bases). With 5 bases removed from V and 6 bases from J, the gap between germline ends came to 17 bases. CDR1 and CDR2 from the germline V gene are MDHEN and SYDVKM. This CDR3 has 15 amino acids.

The gene calls are TRBV4-2 and TRBJ1-3; 9 nucleotides agree with TRBD1. The CDR3 runs to 19 residues. Germline values: CDR1 LGHNA, CDR2 YNFKEQ. Unmatched junction bases numbered 13, after V lost 4 bases and J lost 0 bases. This CDR3 reads CASSPITPGQGTSGNTIYF. CDR3 DNA: TGTGCCAGCAGCCCAATCACTCCGGGACAGGGAACCTCTGGAAACACCATATATTTT.

The CDR3 DNA reads as TGCGCCAGCAGCACAGGGGCTTGGGACTATGGCTACACCTTC. Translating gives CASSTGAWDYGYTF. This chain uses TRBV5-1 with TRBJ1-2, with 7 bases lining up with TRBD1. J gave up 3 bases and V 4 bases, and 6 bases lay outside the gene matches. This CDR3 spans 14 amino acids. The germline gives CDR1 SGHRS, CDR2 YFSETQ. The full variable domain, its missing parts supplied by reference TRBV5-1 and TRBJ1-2, is KAGVTQTPRYLIKTRGQQVTLSCSPISGHRSVSWYQQTPGQGLQFLFEYFSETQRNKGNFPGRFSGRQFSNSRSEMNVSTLELGDSALYLCASSTGAWDYGYTFGSGTRLTVV.

The CDR3 protein is CATTREHEQYF. The CDR3 DNA reads TGTGCCACCACCCGGGAACACGAGCAGTACTTC. J is TRBJ2-7 and V is TRBV28, with D maybe TRBD2 (5 bases). The CDR3 contains 11 residues. The V gene lost 10 bases and the J gene lost 5 bases, with 12 bases spanning the gap. Germline V gives CDR1 MDHEN, CDR2 SYDVKM.

The CDR3 protein is CASRRGDHEQYF. The CDR3 nucleotides are TGTGCCAGCAGAAGAGGGGACCACGAGCAGTACTTC. The chain has TRBV6-5 and TRBJ2-7, with D tentatively TRBD1 or TRBD2 (5 bases each). The CDR3 contains 12 residues. Trimming took 6 bases from V and 5 from J, leaving 11 bases between them. Germline lookup yields CDR1 MNHEY and CDR2 SVGAGI.

The CDR3 loop reads CASSRSGTNTGELFF. The DNA for the CDR3 is TGTGCCAGCAGCCGTAGCGGGACTAACACCGGGGAGCTGTTTTTT. The chain is built from TRBV7-9 and TRBJ2-2; 8 bases agree with TRBD2. V shed 5 bases and J 2 bases; nucleotides not matched to a gene: 4. The CDR3 spans 15 residues. Germline CDR1 reads SEHNR; CDR2 reads FQNEAQ (reference sequence).

The chain links TRBV5-1 to TRBJ1-1, with D perhaps TRBD1 (6 bases). The germline gives CDR1 SGHRS, CDR2 YFSETQ. V was trimmed by 4 bases and J by 1 base, leaving 11 bases between them. The CDR3 consists of 14 residues. CDR3 in DNA: TGCGCCAGCAGCCGACCGGGACAGAACACTGAAGCTTTCTTT. It is translated as CASSRPGQNTEAFF.

This rearrangement joins TRBV27 to TRBJ1-2; the D gene is possibly TRBD1 (5 bases). V lost 1 base, J lost 6 bases, and 18 bases lay in between. Germline V lookup: CDR1 MNHEY, CDR2 SMNVEV (reference sequence). The CDR3 consists of 16 residues. The DNA for the CDR3 is TGTGCCAGCAGTTTATGGGGGGGAGGGGATGGAAATGGCTACACCTTC. Translating it yields CASSLWGGGDGNGYTF.

The chain joins TRBV7-8 to TRBJ1-5; perhaps TRBD1 as D (5 bases). This CDR3 has 17 residues. V was cut by 1 base and J by 7 bases, with 20 bases left in between. Germline loops: CDR1 SGHVS, CDR2 FQNEAQ. The CDR3 DNA reads as TGTGCCAGCAGCTTAGGAGGGACCGCTCGGACTGGGCAGCCCCAGCATTTT. Its translation is CASSLGGTARTGQPQHF.

The J gene is TRBJ1-1, the V gene TRBV28; D call uncertain. Germline CDR1 is MDHEN and CDR2 is SYDVKM. The CDR3 has 12 residues. The V end was cut by 3 bases, the J end by 5 bases, with 7 bases between. CDR3 sequence: CASSFGGTEAFF. CDR3 bases: TGTGCCAGCAGTTTTGGAGGGACTGAAGCTTTCTTT.

This clone was detected only once. This chain links TRBV2 with TRBJ1-5; D is unresolved. Germline V gene sequence: CDR1 SNHLY, CDR2 FYNNEI. The CDR3 contains 14 residues. Trimming pared 1 base from V and 0 bases from J, leaving 4 bases between. In nucleotides, the CDR3 is TGTGCCAGCAGTGAAGAGGATAGCAATCAGCCCCAGCATTTT. Its translation: CASSEEDSNQPQHF.

This clone was counted only a few times. The chain carries TRBV30 and TRBJ1-2, with no clear D. V was pared by 2 bases and J by 8 bases, with 15 bases between. The CDR3 runs to 13 residues. CDR1 and CDR2 (germline): GTSNPN, SVGIG (reference sequence). CDR3 coding DNA: TGTGCCTGGAGTAGCAGTCCCGGGAGCGGCTACACCTTC. This sequence encodes CAWSSSPGSGYTF. Full variable domain (outside the CDR3, taken from reference TRBV30 and TRBJ1-2): SQTIHQWPATLVQPVGSPLSLECTVEGTSNPNLYWYRQAAGRGLQLLFYSVGIGQISSEVPQNLSASRPQDRQFILSSKKLLLSDSGFYLCAWSSSPGSGYTFGSGTRLTVV.

This sequence joins TRBV28 and TRBJ1-1; no clear D. The V and J ends lost 4 bases and 5 bases respectively, with 5 bases between them. The CDR3 extends over 11 amino acids. Germline-derived CDR1 and CDR2 are MDHEN and SYDVKM. The CDR3 here is CASSSETEAFF. Written as DNA, the CDR3 is TGTGCCAGCAGTTCGGAAACTGAAGCTTTCTTT.

The chain couples TRBV6-5 to TRBJ2-7; 8 bases line up with TRBD2. CDR1 and CDR2 from the germline V gene are MNHEY and SVGAGI. Trimming at V came to 0 bases and at J to 3 bases, leaving 4 bases not matched to a gene. This CDR3 region has 15 residues. Written as DNA, the CDR3 is TGTGCCAGCAGTTACTCCGGGGGGGGTGACTACGAGCAGTACTTC. This encodes CASSYSGGGDYEQYF.

V usage is TRBV5-8 and J usage is TRBJ1-1; D is uncertain. The CDR3 length is 15 residues. V lost 1 base to trimming and J lost 5 bases, with 15 bases between them. Germline CDR1 is SGHTS and CDR2 is YDEGEE. The CDR3 region has the DNA TGTGCCAGCAGCTTGATGGTCACATCGGGGACTGAAGCTTTCTTT. Its protein is CASSLMVTSGTEAFF.

This clone was seen just once. The chain employs TRBV9 and TRBJ1-3; D is possibly TRBD1 (6 bases). The CDR3 is 18 amino acids. The V gene lost 0 bases and the J gene lost 3 bases, with 19 bases spanning the gap. Germline V gives CDR1 SGDLS, CDR2 YYNGEE. CDR3 residues: CASSVEPNRAGDGNTIYF. CDR3 bases: TGTGCCAGCAGCGTAGAACCCAATCGGGCAGGGGATGGAAACACCATATATTTT.